This T cell receptor (beta chain) stems from a study of cytomegalovirus exposure and HLA in healthy donors. Findings and limits, study-wide: In an earlier analysis, most TCR beta V segments were productive about 87% or about 30% of the time. Later analysis suggested most CMV-associated TCR beta chains were HLA-restricted. When a later analysis compared HLA-associated TCR beta chains with equally common others, the HLA-associated chains turned out to be more clonally expanded and to have lower generation probabilities.

PCR used 60 Vbeta primers and 13 Jbeta primers. Assay used: immunoSEQ multiplex PCR; TCRdb lists only in-frame clones, some missing. The repertoire holds about 140,000 clones, with roughly 80% as singletons. Germline-derived CDR1 and CDR2 are SEHNR and FQNEAQ (reference sequence). This CDR3 is 13 amino acids long. V lost 3 bases, J lost 6 bases, and 0 bases stayed unmatched. Turning to this clone: Its specificity is unknown.

The chain has TRBV7-9 and TRBJ1-2; 11 nucleotides match TRBD1. The receptor comes from a male donor in good health and CMV-seronegative. Material for sequencing was PBMCs. The CDR3, as DNA: TGTGCCAGCAGCTTGGACAGGGGGCATGGCTACACCTTC. Its protein product is CASSLDRGHGYTF.